The 25 T cell receptor beta chains given below trace back to one sample, sequenced in a study of blood T cell repertoires in COVID-19 (dated by TCRdb to 2018 to 2020). The library was produced with the immunoSEQ multiplex PCR assay. TCRdb took over this immuneACCESS table, retaining in-frame rearrangements with V and J assigned. Such tables are incomplete; in checked studies, under half of the missing clones stem from an unresolved V gene, and the remainder is unexplained. For this sample the table gives some 300,000 clones, of which about 87% were detected only once. Of the sample, 6.3% falls within the top ten clones. Sequenced sample: peripheral blood. These receptors came from a woman between 45 and 60 years old with COVID-19, enrolled during active disease.

This clone appeared once. V usage is TRBV30 and J usage is TRBJ1-2, with D possibly TRBD1 on 6 matching bases. CDR1 GTSNPN and CDR2 SVGIG come from the germline V gene (reference sequence). The CDR3 is made up of 14 amino acids. With 4 bases removed from V and 4 bases from J, the gap between germline ends came to 16 bases. The CDR3 sequence is CAWKPTGLAYGYTF. The CDR3 bases are TGTGCCTGGAAGCCGACAGGATTGGCCTATGGCTACACCTTC. Looking up the rest from reference TRBV30 and TRBJ1-2 gives the full variable domain: SQTIHQWPATLVQPVGSPLSLECTVEGTSNPNLYWYRQAAGRGLQLLFYSVGIGQISSEVPQNLSASRPQDRQFILSSKKLLLSDSGFYLCAWKPTGLAYGYTFGSGTRLTVV.

This sequence joins TRBV13 and TRBJ2-3; maybe TRBD1 (6 bases). The CDR3 is 14 residues long. With 5 bases removed from V and 5 bases from J, the gap between germline ends came to 14 bases. Germline-derived CDR1 and CDR2 are PRHDT and FYEKMQ (reference sequence). CDR3 DNA: TGTGCCAGCAGCCGCCGGTCCAGGGGAGATACGCAGTATTTT. Translation: CASSRRSRGDTQYF.

The V and J genes are TRBV10-3 and TRBJ2-3; the match to TRBD2 covers 8 bases. V lost 0 bases, J lost 2 bases, and 10 bases stayed unmatched. This CDR3 spans 18 amino acids. Germline loops: CDR1 ENHRY, CDR2 SYGVKD. CDR3 nucleotide sequence: TGTGCCATCAGTGAGTCTTTAAGCGGGAGTCCCTACACAGATACGCAGTATTTT. Its protein is CAISESLSGSPYTDTQYF.

The chain carries TRBV21-1 and TRBJ2-7; TRBD2, the D gene given by the table, was not confirmed from the DNA. TRBV21-1 is labeled a pseudogene. CDR3 length equals 13 residues. The CDR3 loop reads CAGTPRSSYEQYF. The CDR3 region has the DNA TGTGCCGGCACACCTAGGAGCTCCTACGAGCAGTACTTC.

The chain joins TRBV24-1 to TRBJ2-7, with 7 bases that match TRBD1. Trimming took 3 bases from V and 8 from J; bases not matched to a gene: 9. CDR1 is KGHDR and CDR2 is SFDVKD in the germline V gene. This CDR3 spans 14 amino acids. CDR3 protein: CATSDPYRDRKQYF. The CDR3 coding sequence is TGTGCCACCAGTGATCCTTACCGGGACAGAAAGCAGTACTTC.

The chain is built from TRBV15 and TRBJ2-2, with TRBD1 as a possible D gene (5 bases). Germline loops: CDR1 LNHNV, CDR2 YYDKDF (reference sequence). The CDR3 contains 17 residues. V was pared by 0 bases and J by 2 bases, with 13 bases between. DNA of the CDR3: TGTGCCACCAGCAGAGACAGGGCTTCTGGTAACACCGGGGAGCTGTTTTTT. As protein: CATSRDRASGNTGELFF. The full variable domain, completed using reference TRBV15 and TRBJ2-2, is DAMVIQNPRYQVTQFGKPVTLSCSQTLNHNVMYWYQQKSSQAPKLLFHYYDKDFNNEADTPDNFQSRRPNTSFCFLDIRSPGLGDTAMYLCATSRDRASGNTGELFFGEGSRLTVL.

The table lists this clone with a count of one. DNA for the CDR3: TGTGCCAGCAGCCAAACCGGACTAGCGGGAGGCACAGATACGCAGTATTTT. This gives the protein CASSQTGLAGGTDTQYF. The chain joins TRBV3-1 (or the pseudogene TRBV3-2) to TRBJ2-3, with TRBD2 matching over 13 bases. Per the germline V gene, CDR1 is LGHDT and CDR2 is YNNKEL (reference sequence). This CDR3 has 17 residues. V trimming: 2 bases; J trimming: 1 base; junction bases outside the gene matches: 3.

The chain is built from TRBV18 and TRBJ1-6, with 10 positions matching TRBD1. Germline V lookup: CDR1 KGHSH, CDR2 LQKENI. Trimming cost V 1 base and J 10 bases; bases outside gene matches: 7. The CDR3 totals 16 residues. The CDR3 nucleotides read TGTGCCAGCTCACCACAGGGACAGGGGTTGGGCTCACCCCTCCACTTT. This translates into CASSPQGQGLGSPLHF.

The chain employs TRBV6-5 and TRBJ2-7; TRBD1 agrees at 7 bases. The germline gives CDR1 MNHEY, CDR2 SVGAGI. Trimming cost V 6 bases and J 2 bases; bases outside gene matches: 10. This CDR3 has 15 amino acids. This CDR3 reads CASSSGQAPTYEQYF. For the CDR3, the DNA is TGTGCCAGCAGCTCCGGACAGGCCCCCACCTACGAGCAGTACTTC.

This clone was counted a few times. At the DNA level, this CDR3 is encoded by other sequences in the same sample as well. CDR3 nucleotides: TGTGCCAGCAGCTCAGGGCAGGGGTTCTATAATTCACCCCTCCACTTT. Translation gives CASSSGQGFYNSPLHF. The gene calls are TRBV7-9 and TRBJ1-6, with D possibly being TRBD1 (6 bases). Trimming pared 4 bases from V and 3 bases from J, leaving 13 bases between. Germline V CDR1 and CDR2: SEHNR, FQNEAQ (reference sequence). The CDR3 is 16 amino acids.

In regard to this clone: Other DNA variants within this sample encode the same CDR3. This chain links TRBV12-3 or TRBV12-4 with TRBJ1-6; 7 nucleotides match TRBD1. Trimming at V came to 6 bases and at J to 6 bases, leaving 2 bases not matched to a gene. CDR3 length: 13 amino acids. In nucleotides, the CDR3 is TGTGCCAGCAGAGGACAGGTTAATTCACCCCTCCACTTT. Its translation is CASRGQVNSPLHF.

This chain joins TRBV7-9 and TRBJ2-7, with TRBD1 matching 8 bases. The CDR3 loop spans 16 amino acids. The junction had 12 bases not matched to a gene; V was cut back by 5 bases and J by 3 bases. Germline lookup yields CDR1 SEHNR and CDR2 FQNEAQ (reference sequence). In DNA form, the CDR3 reads TGTGCCAGCAGCCCGCCTCCCGGGACAGGAGGCTACGAGCAGTACTTC. Translation gives CASSPPPGTGGYEQYF. Filled out from reference TRBV7-9 and TRBJ2-7, the complete variable domain reads DTGVSQNPRHKITKRGQNVTFRCDPISEHNRLYWYRQTLGQGPEFLTYFQNEAQLEKSRLLSDRFSAERPKGSFSTLEIQRTEQGDSAMYLCASSPPPGTGGYEQYFGPGTRLTVT.

The chain couples TRBV19 to TRBJ2-5, with TRBD1 identical over 10 bases. V shed 10 bases and J 4 bases; nucleotides not matched to a gene: 6. The V gene's germline CDR1 is LNHDA and CDR2 SQIVND (reference sequence). CDR3 length: 13 amino acids. The CDR3: CATGTGVGETQYF. CDR3 DNA: TGTGCCACCGGGACAGGGGTCGGAGAGACCCAGTACTTC.

The rearrangement links TRBV11-2 to TRBJ2-5; 10 nucleotides line up with TRBD2. Trimming took 4 bases from V and 5 from J; bases not matched to a gene: 4. The CDR3 length is 14 residues. Germline V CDR1 and CDR2: SGHAT, FQNNGV. The CDR3 sequence is CASSYGAGGETQYF. CDR3 bases: TGTGCCAGCAGCTACGGAGCGGGGGGGGAGACCCAGTACTTC.

The chain joins TRBV7-8 to TRBJ2-5, with 9 bases identical to TRBD1. Losses at the gene ends were 5 bases for V and 2 bases for J; bases not matched to a gene: 30. This CDR3 contains 23 residues. Per the germline V gene, CDR1 is SGHVS and CDR2 is FQNEAQ. The CDR3 bases are TGTGCCAGCAGCCACTACCCCCACCCGGGACAGGGAGGGACTGGGGTGGTACAAGAGACCCAGTACTTC. It yields the protein CASSHYPHPGQGGTGVVQETQYF.

This chain connects TRBV27 to TRBJ1-2; TRBD1 matches at 8 bases. CDR3 size: 15 residues. Germline V gives CDR1 MNHEY, CDR2 SMNVEV (reference sequence). Trimming removed 3 bases from V and 8 bases from J; junction bases left unmatched: 11. CDR3 protein: CASSFEGTGGRGYTF. CDR3 bases: TGTGCCAGCAGTTTTGAAGGCACAGGGGGAAGGGGCTACACCTTC.

This chain connects TRBV18 to TRBJ2-2; 10 bases map to TRBD2. Germline V gives CDR1 KGHSH, CDR2 LQKENI. The V gene end was trimmed by 5 bases and the J gene end by 5 bases; junction bases not matched to a gene: 5. The CDR3 spans 15 residues. This CDR3 reads CASSAGTSATGELFF. The CDR3 nucleotides are TGTGCCAGCTCAGCCGGGACTAGCGCTACCGGGGAGCTGTTTTTT. Together with reference TRBV18 and TRBJ2-2, the CDR3 gives the full variable domain: NAGVMQNPRHLVRRRGQEARLRCSPMKGHSHVYWYRQLPEEGLKFMVYLQKENIIDESGMPKERFSAEFPKEGPSILRIQQVVRGDSAAYFCASSAGTSATGELFFGEGSRLTVL.

This chain links TRBV30 with TRBJ2-1; 9 nucleotides line up with TRBD1. Germline lookup yields CDR1 GTSNPN and CDR2 SVGIG (reference sequence). V dropped 8 bases and J dropped 5; count of bases not matched to a gene: 22. The CDR3 is 18 amino acids. The CDR3 loop is CAGIPWWKQGASDNEQFF. CDR3 nucleotide sequence: TGTGCCGGGATTCCTTGGTGGAAACAGGGGGCTTCAGACAATGAGCAGTTCTTC. Based on the CDR3 plus reference TRBV30 and TRBJ2-1, the full variable domain is SQTIHQWPATLVQPVGSPLSLECTVEGTSNPNLYWYRQAAGRGLQLLFYSVGIGQISSEVPQNLSASRPQDRQFILSSKKLLLSDSGFYLCAGIPWWKQGASDNEQFFGPGTRLTVL.

This chain joins TRBV10-2 and TRBJ2-7; D possibly corresponds to TRBD1 (5 bases). The V end was cut by 2 bases, the J end by 4 bases, with 6 bases between. Germline V gene data show CDR1 as WSHSY and CDR2 as SAAADI. This CDR3 is built from 12 residues. DNA for the CDR3: TGCGCCAGCAGTGAGCAGGGTTACGAGCAGTACTTC. Amino acids: CASSEQGYEQYF.

J is TRBJ2-7 and V is TRBV27; D possibly corresponds to TRBD1 (6 bases). With 5 bases removed from V and 1 base from J, the gap between germline ends came to 30 bases. CDR1 is MNHEY, CDR2 SMNVEV, per germline (reference sequence). This CDR3 has 20 residues. Here the CDR3 reads CASSPIIRGLGQSYSYEQYF. In DNA, the CDR3 is TGTGCCAGCAGTCCCATTATCCGTGGCCTCGGACAGTCGTATTCCTACGAGCAGTACTTC.

V is TRBV9 and J is TRBJ1-1; no clear D. V was pared by 0 bases and J by 1 base, with 13 bases between. Germline CDR1 reads SGDLS; CDR2 reads YYNGEE. This CDR3 has 16 amino acids. In DNA form, the CDR3 reads TGTGCCAGCAGCGTAGTCCAGGCGGGCCCGAACACTGAAGCTTTCTTT. Its translation is CASSVVQAGPNTEAFF.

The chain carries TRBV4-3 and TRBJ2-1, with D maybe TRBD1 (7 bases). V shed 3 bases and J shed 3 bases, with 12 bases lying between them. Germline V lookup: CDR1 LGHNA, CDR2 YSLEER. This CDR3 contains 15 residues. CDR3 sequence (DNA): TGCGCCAGCAGCCAGGGCGGGACAGTCTACAATGAGCAGTTCTTC. Its protein product is CASSQGGTVYNEQFF.

The chain uses TRBV7-9 and TRBJ2-1, with 7 nucleotides matching TRBD2. The CDR3 extends over 14 amino acids. The V gene end was trimmed by 3 bases and the J gene end by 4 bases; junction bases not matched to a gene: 3. In germline, CDR1 is SEHNR, CDR2 FQNEAQ (reference sequence). The CDR3 bases are TGTGCCAGCAGCTTTCTAGCGGAGTACAATGAGCAGTTCTTC. This codes for CASSFLAEYNEQFF.

The CDR3 DNA reads as TGTGCCAGCAGCTCCGGGCTCAGGGGGTCTAGGCCACCCCTCCACTTT. Its protein is CASSSGLRGSRPPLHF. The rearrangement uses TRBV3-1 (or the pseudogene TRBV3-2) and TRBJ1-6, with 7 positions matching TRBD1. CDR1 and CDR2 (germline): LGHDT, YNNKEL (reference sequence). CDR3 length equals 16 residues. V shed 5 bases, J shed 11 bases, and the junction held 15 bases outside the gene matches.

V is TRBV19 and J is TRBJ2-3; TRBD1 aligns across 11 bases. Germline loops: CDR1 LNHDA, CDR2 SQIVND (reference sequence). CDR3 size: 15 residues. The V segment lost 5 bases and the J segment 3 bases; nucleotides outside the gene matches: 4. In DNA form, the CDR3 reads TGTGCCAGTAGTTCCCGGGACAGGGGGACAGATACGCAGTATTTT. Its translation: CASSSRDRGTDTQYF.